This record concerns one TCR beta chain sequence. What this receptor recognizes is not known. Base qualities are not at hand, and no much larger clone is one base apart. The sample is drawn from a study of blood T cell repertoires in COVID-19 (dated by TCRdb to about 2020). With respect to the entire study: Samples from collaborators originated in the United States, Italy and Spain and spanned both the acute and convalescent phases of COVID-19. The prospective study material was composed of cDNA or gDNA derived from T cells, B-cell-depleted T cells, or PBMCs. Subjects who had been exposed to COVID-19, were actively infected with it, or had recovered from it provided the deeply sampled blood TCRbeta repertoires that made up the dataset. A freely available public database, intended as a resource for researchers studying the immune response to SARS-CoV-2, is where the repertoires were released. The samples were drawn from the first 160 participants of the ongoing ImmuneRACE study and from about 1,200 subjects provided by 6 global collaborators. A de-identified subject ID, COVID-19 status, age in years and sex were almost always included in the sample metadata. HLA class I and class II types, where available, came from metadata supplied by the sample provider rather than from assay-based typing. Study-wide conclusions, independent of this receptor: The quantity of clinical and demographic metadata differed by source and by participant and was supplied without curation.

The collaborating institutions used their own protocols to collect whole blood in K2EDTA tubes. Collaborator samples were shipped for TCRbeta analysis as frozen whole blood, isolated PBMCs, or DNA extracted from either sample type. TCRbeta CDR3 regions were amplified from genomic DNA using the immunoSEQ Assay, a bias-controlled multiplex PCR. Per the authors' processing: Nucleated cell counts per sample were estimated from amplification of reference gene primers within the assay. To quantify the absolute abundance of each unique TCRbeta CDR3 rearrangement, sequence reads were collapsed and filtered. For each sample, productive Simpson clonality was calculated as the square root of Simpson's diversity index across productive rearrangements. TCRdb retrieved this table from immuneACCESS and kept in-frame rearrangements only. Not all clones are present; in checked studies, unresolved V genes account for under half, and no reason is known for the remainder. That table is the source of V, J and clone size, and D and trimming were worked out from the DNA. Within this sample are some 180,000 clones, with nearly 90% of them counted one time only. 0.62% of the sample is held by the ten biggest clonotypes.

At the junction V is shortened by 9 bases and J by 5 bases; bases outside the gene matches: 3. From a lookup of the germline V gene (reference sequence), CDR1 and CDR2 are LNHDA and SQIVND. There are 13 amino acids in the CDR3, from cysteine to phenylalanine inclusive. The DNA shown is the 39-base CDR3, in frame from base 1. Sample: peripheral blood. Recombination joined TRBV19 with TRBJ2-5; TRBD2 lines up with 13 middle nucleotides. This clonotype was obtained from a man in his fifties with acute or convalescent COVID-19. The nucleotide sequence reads TGTGCCAGCGAGACTAGCGGGGGGGAGACCCAGTACTTC. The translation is CASETSGGETQYF. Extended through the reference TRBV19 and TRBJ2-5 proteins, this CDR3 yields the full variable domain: DGGITQSPKYLFRKEGQNVTLSCEQNLNHDAMYWYRQDPGQGLRLIYYSQIVNDFQKGDIAEGYSVSREKKESFPLTVTSAQKNPTAFYLCASETSGGETQYFGPGTRLLVL.